These 20 T cell receptor beta chains came from one sample sequenced in a study of T cells after yellow fever vaccination. TCRdb ran MiXCR on the 5' RACE reads and lists one entry per CDR3 protein. The table shows approximately 300,000 distinct CDR3 sequences, with about 6.9% occurring only once. The sequenced sample was PBMCs, obtained around 45 days after the first yellow fever vaccination. The receptors stem from a man younger than 35 who received the YFV17D yellow fever vaccine.

The chain combines TRBV11-3 with TRBJ2-3; 7 bases are a match to TRBD1. The CDR3 sequence is 16 residues long. V lost 5 bases to trimming and J lost 0 bases; unmatched junction nucleotides: 8. CDR1 is SGHNT and CDR2 is YENEEA in the germline V gene. The CDR3 here is CASSKEGRGSTDTQYF. In nucleotides, the CDR3 is TGTGCCAGCAGCAAAGAGGGCAGGGGGAGCACAGATACGCAGTATTTT. Full variable domain (outside the CDR3, taken from reference TRBV11-3 and TRBJ2-3): EAGVVQSPRYKIIEKKQPVAFWCNPISGHNTLYWYLQNLGQGPELLIRYENEEAVDDSQLPKDRFSAERLKGVDSTLKIQPAELGDSAVYLCASSKEGRGSTDTQYFGPGTRLTVL.

Only a few counts were recorded for this clonotype. This chain joins TRBV11-2 and TRBJ1-3; TRBD1 agrees at 10 bases. The J segment lost 4 bases and the V segment lost 10 bases, leaving 10 bases of the junction unmatched. The germline CDR1 and CDR2 sequences are SGHAT and FQNNGV. This CDR3 has 15 amino acids. The CDR3 nucleotides are TGTGCCACCCACCGACAGGGGGCTGGAGGAAACACCATATATTTT. This codes for CATHRQGAGGNTIYF.

This clonotype showed up just a few times. This sequence joins TRBV6-1 and TRBJ2-6; a weak D match, TRBD1 (6 bases). The germline V and J ends were trimmed by 4 bases and 0 bases, with 10 bases remaining between them. Germline V gene sequence: CDR1 MNHNS, CDR2 SASEGT. CDR3 length: 16 residues. CDR3 loop: CASSGDNFSGANVLTF. CDR3 sequence (DNA): TGTGCCAGCAGTGGGGACAACTTCTCTGGGGCCAACGTCCTGACTTTC.

In its sample, this clonotype was seen many times. DNA of the CDR3: TGCAGTGCTATTGGGGCGAGCAATCAGCCCCAGCATTTT. This gives the protein CSAIGASNQPQHF. This chain links TRBV20-1 with TRBJ1-5, with TRBD1 as a possible D gene (5 bases). The CDR3 sequence is 13 residues long. Germline CDR1 reads DFQATT; CDR2 reads SNEGSKA (reference sequence). Trimming took 4 bases from V and 1 from J, leaving 8 bases between them.

The chain recombines TRBV27 with TRBJ1-1; tentative D call: TRBD1 (6 bases). V lost 1 base to trimming and J lost 3 bases, with 9 bases between them. In germline, CDR1 is MNHEY, CDR2 SMNVEV (reference sequence). The CDR3 has 14 amino acids. CDR3 in DNA: TGTGCCAGCAGTTTATACAGGGCGGACACTGAAGCTTTCTTT. It translates to CASSLYRADTEAFF.

This clonotype was detected ten times or more. V is TRBV5-1 and J is TRBJ2-7; 7 bases map to TRBD1. This CDR3 region has 14 residues. The germline gives CDR1 SGHRS, CDR2 YFSETQ. V lost 4 bases, J lost 6 bases, and 10 bases stayed unmatched. This chain's CDR3 is CASSQPGTASEQYF. CDR3 DNA sequence: TGCGCCAGCAGCCAGCCCGGGACAGCATCCGAGCAGTACTTC.

The sample holds a few counts of this clonotype. The rearrangement joins TRBV20-1 to TRBJ1-5; D not resolved. This CDR3 comprises 13 residues. Germline V gene sequence: CDR1 DFQATT, CDR2 SNEGSKA (reference sequence). With 5 bases removed from V and 4 bases from J, the gap between germline ends came to 12 bases. CDR3: CSAVLGLNQPQHF. CDR3 nucleotide sequence: TGCAGTGCTGTTCTGGGGTTAAATCAGCCCCAGCATTTT.

This clonotype showed up just a few times. The chain recombines TRBV7-6 with TRBJ2-7; 7 bases are shared with TRBD1. The CDR3 spans 14 residues. V shed 5 bases and J 2 bases; nucleotides not matched to a gene: 6. In germline, CDR1 is SGHVS, CDR2 FNYEAQ. The CDR3: CASSHEDRPYEQYF. The DNA of the CDR3 is TGTGCCAGCAGCCATGAGGACAGGCCCTACGAGCAGTACTTC.

There are a few counts of this clonotype. The gene calls are TRBV6-5 and TRBJ2-7, with a weak D call TRBD2 (7 bases). Deletions cut 1 base from V and 1 base from J, with 17 bases between. Germline CDR1 is MNHEY and CDR2 is SVGAGI. The CDR3 totals 17 residues. CDR3 in DNA: TGTGCCAGCAGTTACTGGGCAATAGGGGGGGCTTCCTACGAGCAGTACTTC. It specifies CASSYWAIGGASYEQYF.

The chain links TRBV28 to TRBJ2-7; 8 bases are shared with TRBD2. The germline V gene encodes CDR1 MDHEN and CDR2 SYDVKM. The CDR3 totals 15 residues. The ends lost 8 bases at V and 0 bases at J; junction bases unmatched: 9. The CDR3 nucleotides read TGTGCCAGCTCAATCGGGGGGGGAAACTCCTACGAGCAGTACGTC. Protein: CASSIGGGNSYEQYV.

The chain links TRBV5-1 to TRBJ1-1; 7 bases are a match to TRBD1. The CDR3 covers 16 residues. The germline CDR1 and CDR2 sequences are SGHRS and YFSETQ. With 1 base clipped from V and 3 bases from J, the junction kept 9 bases outside the gene matches. CDR3 amino acids: CASSLRPGQMDTEAFF. CDR3 in DNA: TGCGCCAGCAGCTTGCGGCCGGGACAGATGGACACTGAAGCTTTCTTT.

The rearrangement uses TRBV7-2 and TRBJ2-1; 7 bases align to TRBD2. Germline trimming cut 8 bases from V and 9 bases from J; bases unmatched to any gene: 19. The CDR3 sequence is 16 residues long. CDR1 and CDR2 from the germline V gene are SGHTA and FQGNSA. The CDR3 loop is CASRQRAGSQSGEQFF. CDR3 sequence (DNA): TGTGCCAGCCGGCAGAGAGCGGGGTCCCAGAGCGGTGAGCAGTTCTTC.

This clonotype was detected a few times. This rearrangement joins TRBV3-1 to TRBJ2-5, with 7 bases fitting TRBD2. The CDR3 loop spans 13 amino acids. CDR1 is LGHDT and CDR2 is YNNKEL in the germline V gene (reference sequence). Unmatched junction bases numbered 4, after V lost 4 bases and J lost 5 bases. The CDR3 spells CASSRGRRETQYF. For the CDR3, the DNA is TGTGCCAGCAGCCGCGGGAGACGCGAGACCCAGTACTTC.

The gene calls are TRBV5-1 and TRBJ2-3; D is ambiguous. The V gene lost 7 bases and the J gene lost 5 bases, with 11 bases spanning the gap. Germline CDR1 SGHRS, CDR2 YFSETQ. This CDR3 region has 12 residues. CDR3 DNA: TGCGCCAGCGGGTTCGTGGGAGATACGCAGTATTTT. Amino acid sequence: CASGFVGDTQYF.

This chain connects TRBV3-1 to TRBJ2-3; D is unclear. V lost 7 bases to trimming and J lost 4 bases, with 9 bases between them. This CDR3 has 12 residues. From germline, CDR1 is LGHDT and CDR2 YNNKEL (reference sequence). CDR3 DNA: TGTGCCAGCACGGATTTCGCAGATACGCAGTATTTT. Translated: CASTDFADTQYF.

A single count supports this clonotype. The chain carries TRBV5-1 and TRBJ2-2, with a weak D call TRBD1 (6 bases). CDR1 is SGHRS and CDR2 is YFSETQ in the germline V gene. Trimming shortened V by 2 bases and J by 4 bases, and 15 bases separated the two germline ends. This CDR3 contains 16 residues. Written as DNA, the CDR3 is TGCGCCAGCAGCTTTTCGGGACAACTTATCACCGGGGAGCTGTTTTTT. This translates into CASSFSGQLITGELFF.

This clonotype has just a few counts. This rearrangement joins TRBV20-1 to TRBJ2-5, with TRBD2 matching 8 bases. The CDR3 runs 14 residues. The J segment lost 1 base and the V segment lost 5 bases, leaving 6 bases of the junction unmatched. Germline V gene lookup returns CDR1 DFQATT and CDR2 SNEGSKA (reference sequence). CDR3 nucleotides: TGCAGTGCTGACTTAGCGGGGCTCCAAGAGACCCAGTACTTC. It translates to CSADLAGLQETQYF.

This clonotype was detected many times. The chain joins TRBV5-1 to TRBJ2-2; weak D call: TRBD2 (6 bases). The CDR3 runs 15 residues. Trimming removed 1 base at V and 5 bases at J, with 12 bases between. Germline CDR1 reads SGHRS; CDR2 reads YFSETQ. CDR3: CASSLLASETGELFF. For the CDR3, the DNA is TGCGCCAGCAGCTTGCTGGCTAGCGAGACCGGGGAGCTGTTTTTT.

The rearrangement links TRBV5-1 to TRBJ2-7; TRBD1 matches 12 bases. This CDR3 contains 16 residues. The J segment lost 1 base and the V segment lost 3 bases, leaving 5 bases of the junction unmatched. Germline CDR1 is SGHRS and CDR2 is YFSETQ. CDR3 loop: CASSSKGQGASYEQYV. The CDR3 nucleotides are TGCGCCAGCAGCTCAAAGGGACAGGGGGCATCCTACGAGCAGTACGTC.

This chain uses TRBV27 with TRBJ1-5; D gene ambiguous. Trimming stripped 2 bases from V and 3 bases from J, with 11 bases between. CDR3 length equals 15 residues. The V gene's germline CDR1 is MNHEY and CDR2 SMNVEV (reference sequence). This CDR3 is CASSLGGYINQPQHF. The CDR3 DNA follows: TGTGCCAGCAGTTTAGGAGGGTACATCAATCAGCCCCAGCATTTT.